The 2 T cell receptor beta chains below all came from one sample that was sequenced in a study of shared clonotypes between healthy human individuals. The method was immunoSEQ multiplex PCR; TCRdb's version includes in-frame clones alone and lacks a portion of them. This sample has 550,000 to 800,000 clones, with less than 95% found just once. The sequenced sample was memory CD8+ T cells from PBMCs. Indicated subset: CD45RO+ cells pooled with CCR7-negative TemRA cells. These receptors were obtained from a man younger than 30 in good health. Some clones in this sample may be carry-over from other donors' samples.

The chain couples TRBV5-1 to TRBJ2-1, with 8 bases that match TRBD1. After removal of 4 bases from V and 6 bases from J, the junction contained 6 bases not matched to a gene. The CDR3 sequence is 14 residues long. Germline CDR1 reads SGHRS; CDR2 reads YFSETQ. The CDR3 coding sequence is TGCGCCAGCAGCCTCACGGGACAGGTCAATGAGCAGTTCTTC. Its protein is CASSLTGQVNEQFF.

This clone was picked up one time. The chain couples TRBV27 to TRBJ2-7; 9 bases map to TRBD2. Germline V gene sequence: CDR1 MNHEY, CDR2 SMNVEV (reference sequence). V gave up 5 bases and J gave up 4 bases; unmatched junction bases: 6. The CDR3 loop spans 14 amino acids. CDR3 in amino acids: CASSRTSVKYEQYF. The CDR3 DNA is TGTGCCAGCAGTAGGACTAGCGTGAAATACGAGCAGTACTTC.